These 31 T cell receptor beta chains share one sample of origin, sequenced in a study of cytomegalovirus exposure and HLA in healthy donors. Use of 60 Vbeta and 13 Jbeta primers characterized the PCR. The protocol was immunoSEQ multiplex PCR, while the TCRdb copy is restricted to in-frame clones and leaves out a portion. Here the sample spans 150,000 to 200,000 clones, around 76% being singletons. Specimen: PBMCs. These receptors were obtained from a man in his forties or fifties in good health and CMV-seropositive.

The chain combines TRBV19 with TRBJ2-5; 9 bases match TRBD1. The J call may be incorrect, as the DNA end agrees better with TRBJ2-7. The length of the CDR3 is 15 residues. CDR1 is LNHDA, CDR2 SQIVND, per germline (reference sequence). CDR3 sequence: CASSIGQGIAYEQYF. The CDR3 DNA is TGTGCCAGTAGTATTGGACAGGGGATCGCCTACGAGCAGTACTTC.

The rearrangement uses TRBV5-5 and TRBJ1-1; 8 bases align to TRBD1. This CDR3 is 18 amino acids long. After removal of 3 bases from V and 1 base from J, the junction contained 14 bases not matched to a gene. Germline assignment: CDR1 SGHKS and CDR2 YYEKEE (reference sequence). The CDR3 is CASSSRDRRPLRNTEAFF. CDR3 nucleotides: TGTGCCAGCAGCTCACGGGACAGGCGCCCTCTCAGGAACACTGAAGCTTTCTTT.

This chain's CDR3 is CASSEQGANTEAFF. The CDR3 DNA reads as TGTGCCAGCAGCGAACAGGGGGCGAACACTGAAGCTTTCTTT. The gene calls are TRBV7-3 and TRBJ1-1, with 9 bases matching TRBD1. With 5 bases clipped from V and 1 base from J, the junction kept 2 bases outside the gene matches. The CDR3 loop spans 14 amino acids. The germline V gene encodes CDR1 SGHTA and CDR2 FQGTGA.

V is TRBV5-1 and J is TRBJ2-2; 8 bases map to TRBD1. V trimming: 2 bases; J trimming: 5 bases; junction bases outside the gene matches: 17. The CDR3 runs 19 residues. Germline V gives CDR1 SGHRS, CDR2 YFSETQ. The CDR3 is CASSFRDRLPGMRTGELFF. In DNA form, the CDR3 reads TGCGCCAGCAGCTTCCGGGACAGGTTGCCCGGAATGAGGACCGGGGAGCTGTTTTTT.

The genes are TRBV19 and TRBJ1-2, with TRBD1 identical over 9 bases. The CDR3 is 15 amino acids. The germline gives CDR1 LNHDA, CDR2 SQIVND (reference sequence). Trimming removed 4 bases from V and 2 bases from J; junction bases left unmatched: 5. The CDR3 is CASSTRTGENYGYTF. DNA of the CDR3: TGTGCCAGTAGTACCCGGACAGGGGAAAACTATGGCTACACCTTC.

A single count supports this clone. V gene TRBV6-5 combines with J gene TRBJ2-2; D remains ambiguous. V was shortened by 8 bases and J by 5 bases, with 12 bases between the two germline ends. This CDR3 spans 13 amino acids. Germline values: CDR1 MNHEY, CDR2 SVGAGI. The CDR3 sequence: CASCRSRTGELFF. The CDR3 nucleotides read TGTGCCAGCTGTAGAAGTCGAACCGGGGAGCTGTTTTTT.

CDR3 residues: CASSPGLAGGGETQYF. As DNA, the CDR3 is TGCGCCAGCAGCCCCGGACTAGCGGGGGGCGGGGAGACCCAGTACTTC. The rearrangement uses TRBV5-1 and TRBJ2-5; 14 nucleotides align to TRBD2. This CDR3 comprises 16 residues. The germline V gene has CDR1 SGHRS and CDR2 YFSETQ. V trimming: 4 bases; J trimming: 5 bases; junction bases outside the gene matches: 7. The full variable domain, with the rest looked up from reference TRBV5-1 and TRBJ2-5, is KAGVTQTPRYLIKTRGQQVTLSCSPISGHRSVSWYQQTPGQGLQFLFEYFSETQRNKGNFPGRFSGRQFSNSRSEMNVSTLELGDSALYLCASSPGLAGGGETQYFGPGTRLLVL.

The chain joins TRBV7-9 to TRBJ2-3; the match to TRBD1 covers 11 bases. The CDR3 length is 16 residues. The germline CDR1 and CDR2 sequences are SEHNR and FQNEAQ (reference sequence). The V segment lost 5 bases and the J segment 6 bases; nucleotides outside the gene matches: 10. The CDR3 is CASSLGDRGNSDTQYF. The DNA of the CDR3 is TGTGCCAGCAGCCTCGGGGACAGGGGGAACTCGGATACGCAGTATTTT.

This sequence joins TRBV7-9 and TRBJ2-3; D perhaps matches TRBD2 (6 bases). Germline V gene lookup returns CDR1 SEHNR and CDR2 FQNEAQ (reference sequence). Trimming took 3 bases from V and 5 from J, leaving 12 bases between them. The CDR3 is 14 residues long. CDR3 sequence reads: CASSFQRGLDTQYF. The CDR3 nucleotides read TGTGCCAGCAGCTTCCAAAGGGGACTAGATACGCAGTATTTT.

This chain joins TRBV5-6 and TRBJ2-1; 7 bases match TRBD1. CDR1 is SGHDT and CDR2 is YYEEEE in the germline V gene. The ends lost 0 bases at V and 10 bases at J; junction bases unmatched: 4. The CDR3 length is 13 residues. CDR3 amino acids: CASSLGQGGEQFF. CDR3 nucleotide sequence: TGTGCCAGCAGCTTGGGACAGGGCGGCGAGCAGTTCTTC.

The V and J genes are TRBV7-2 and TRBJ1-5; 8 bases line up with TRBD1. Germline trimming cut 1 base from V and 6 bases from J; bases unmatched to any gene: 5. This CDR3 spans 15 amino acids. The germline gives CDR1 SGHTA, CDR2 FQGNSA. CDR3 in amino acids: CASSLGQGAGQPQHF. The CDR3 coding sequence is TGTGCCAGCAGCTTAGGCCAGGGGGCAGGTCAGCCCCAGCATTTT.

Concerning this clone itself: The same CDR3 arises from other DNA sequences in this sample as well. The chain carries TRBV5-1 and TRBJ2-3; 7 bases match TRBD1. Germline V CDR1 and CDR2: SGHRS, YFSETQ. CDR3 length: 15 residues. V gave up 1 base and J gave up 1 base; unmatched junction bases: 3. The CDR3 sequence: CASSLRGLGTDTQYF. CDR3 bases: TGCGCCAGCAGCTTGAGGGGGCTAGGCACAGATACGCAGTATTTT.

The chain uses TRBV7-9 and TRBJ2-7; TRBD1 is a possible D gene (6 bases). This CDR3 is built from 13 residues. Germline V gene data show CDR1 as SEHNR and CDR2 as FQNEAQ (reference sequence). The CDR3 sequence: CSTNRVSTYEQYF. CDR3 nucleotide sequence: TGTTCCACCAACAGGGTTTCTACCTACGAGCAGTACTTC.

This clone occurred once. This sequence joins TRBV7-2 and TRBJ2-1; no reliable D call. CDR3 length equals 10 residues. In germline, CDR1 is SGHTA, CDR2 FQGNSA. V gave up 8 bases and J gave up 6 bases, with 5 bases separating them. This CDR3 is CASSINEQFF. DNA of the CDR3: TGTGCCAGCTCTATCAATGAGCAGTTCTTC. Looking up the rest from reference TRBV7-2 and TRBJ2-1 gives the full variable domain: GAGVSQSPSNKVTEKGKDVELRCDPISGHTALYWYRQSLGQGLEFLIYFQGNSAPDKSGLPSDRFSAERTGGSVSTLTIQRTQQEDSAVYLCASSINEQFFGPGTRLTVL.

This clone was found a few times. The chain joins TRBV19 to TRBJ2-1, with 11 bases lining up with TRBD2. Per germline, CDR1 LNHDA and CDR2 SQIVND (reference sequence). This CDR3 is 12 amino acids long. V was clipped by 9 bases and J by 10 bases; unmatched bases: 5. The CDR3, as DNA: TGTGCCAGCAGGACTAGCGGGCACGAGCAGTTCTTC. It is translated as CASRTSGHEQFF.

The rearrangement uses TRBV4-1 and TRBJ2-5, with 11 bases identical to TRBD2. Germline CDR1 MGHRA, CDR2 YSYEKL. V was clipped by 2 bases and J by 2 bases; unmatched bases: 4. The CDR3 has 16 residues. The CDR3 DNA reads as TGCGCCAGCAGCCAAACTCTAGCGGGGGGTCAAGAGACCCAGTACTTC. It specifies CASSQTLAGGQETQYF.

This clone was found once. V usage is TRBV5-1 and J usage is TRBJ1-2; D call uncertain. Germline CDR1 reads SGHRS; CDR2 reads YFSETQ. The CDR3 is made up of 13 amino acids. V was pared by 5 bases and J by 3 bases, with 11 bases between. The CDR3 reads CASSRTMDYGYTF. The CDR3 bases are TGCGCCAGCAGTCGCACTATGGACTATGGCTACACCTTC.

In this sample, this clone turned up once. CDR3 region: CASSLTHGGGRTDTQYF. CDR3 bases: TGTGCCAGCAGCTTAACCCACGGGGGGGGCCGCACAGATACGCAGTATTTT. This chain links TRBV11-3 with TRBJ2-3, with TRBD2 matching over 8 bases. The V and J ends lost 2 bases and 1 base, in that order; junction bases with no gene match: 8. Germline CDR1 is SGHNT and CDR2 is YENEEA. The length of the CDR3 is 17 residues.

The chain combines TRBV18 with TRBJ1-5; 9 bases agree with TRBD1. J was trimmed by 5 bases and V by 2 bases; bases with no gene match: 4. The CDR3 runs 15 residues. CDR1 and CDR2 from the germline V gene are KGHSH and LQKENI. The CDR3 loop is CASSPETGGDQPQHF. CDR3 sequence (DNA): TGTGCCAGCTCACCAGAGACAGGGGGAGATCAGCCCCAGCATTTT.

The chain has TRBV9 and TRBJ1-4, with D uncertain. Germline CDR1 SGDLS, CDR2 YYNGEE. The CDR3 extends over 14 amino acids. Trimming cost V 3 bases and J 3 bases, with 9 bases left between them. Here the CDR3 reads CASSAGWANEKLFF. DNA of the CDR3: TGTGCCAGCAGCGCGGGGTGGGCTAATGAAAAACTGTTTTTT.

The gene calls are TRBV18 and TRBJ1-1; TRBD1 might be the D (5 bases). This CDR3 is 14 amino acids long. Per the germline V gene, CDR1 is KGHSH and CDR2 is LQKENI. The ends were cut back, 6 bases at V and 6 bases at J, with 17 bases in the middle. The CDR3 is CASSPTPGLAEAFF. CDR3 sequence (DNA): TGTGCCAGCTCGCCTACCCCAGGGTTGGCTGAAGCTTTCTTT. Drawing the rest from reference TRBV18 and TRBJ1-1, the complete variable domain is NAGVMQNPRHLVRRRGQEARLRCSPMKGHSHVYWYRQLPEEGLKFMVYLQKENIIDESGMPKERFSAEFPKEGPSILRIQQVVRGDSAAYFCASSPTPGLAEAFFGQGTRLTVV.

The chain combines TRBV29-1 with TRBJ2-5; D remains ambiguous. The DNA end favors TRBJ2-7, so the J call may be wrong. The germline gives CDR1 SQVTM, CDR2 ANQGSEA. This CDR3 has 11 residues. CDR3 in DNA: TGCAGCGTTGGGTCCGCCTACGAGCAGTACTTC. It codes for CSVGSAYEQYF.

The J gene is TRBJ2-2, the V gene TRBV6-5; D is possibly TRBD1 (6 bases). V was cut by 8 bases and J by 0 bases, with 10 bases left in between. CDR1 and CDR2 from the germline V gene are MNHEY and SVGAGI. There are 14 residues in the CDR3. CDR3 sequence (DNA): TGTGCCAGCGGGGGCCTAGCGAACACCGGGGAGCTGTTTTTT. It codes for CASGGLANTGELFF.

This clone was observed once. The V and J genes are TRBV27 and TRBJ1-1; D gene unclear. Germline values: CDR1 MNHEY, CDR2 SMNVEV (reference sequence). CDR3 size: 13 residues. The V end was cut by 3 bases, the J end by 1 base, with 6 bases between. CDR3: CASSLSPNTEAFF. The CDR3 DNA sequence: TGTGCCAGCAGTTTGTCTCCGAACACTGAAGCTTTCTTT.

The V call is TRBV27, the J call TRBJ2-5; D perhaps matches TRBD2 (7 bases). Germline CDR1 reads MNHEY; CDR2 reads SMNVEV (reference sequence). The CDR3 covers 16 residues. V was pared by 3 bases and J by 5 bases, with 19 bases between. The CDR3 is CASSLGAGDKPETQYF. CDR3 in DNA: TGTGCCAGCAGTTTGGGTGCGGGGGACAAGCCGGAGACCCAGTACTTC.

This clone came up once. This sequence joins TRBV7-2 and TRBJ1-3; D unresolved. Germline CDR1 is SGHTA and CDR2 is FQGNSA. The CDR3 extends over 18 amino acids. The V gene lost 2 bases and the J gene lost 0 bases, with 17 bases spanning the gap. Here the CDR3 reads CASSLRIFPAGSGNTIYF. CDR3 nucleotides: TGTGCCAGCAGCTTAAGGATCTTCCCTGCGGGCTCTGGAAACACCATATATTTT.

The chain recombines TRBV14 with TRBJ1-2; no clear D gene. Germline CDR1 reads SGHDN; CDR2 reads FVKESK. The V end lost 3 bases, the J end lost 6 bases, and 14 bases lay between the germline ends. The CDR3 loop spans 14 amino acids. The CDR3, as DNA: TGTGCCAGCAGCCAGGACGTGGGAGCGCATGGCTACACCTTC. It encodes CASSQDVGAHGYTF.

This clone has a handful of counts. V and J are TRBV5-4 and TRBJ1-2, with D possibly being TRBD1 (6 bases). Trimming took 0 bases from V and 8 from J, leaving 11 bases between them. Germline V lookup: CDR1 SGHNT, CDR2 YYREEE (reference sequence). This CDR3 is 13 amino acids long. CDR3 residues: CASSLANREGYTF. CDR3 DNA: TGTGCCAGCAGCTTGGCGAACAGGGAAGGCTACACCTTC.

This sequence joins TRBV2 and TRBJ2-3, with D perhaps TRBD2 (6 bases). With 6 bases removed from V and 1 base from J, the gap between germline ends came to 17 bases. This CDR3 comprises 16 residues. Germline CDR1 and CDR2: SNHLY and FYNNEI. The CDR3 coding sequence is TGTGCCAGCAGCCCCTTATCTAGCGCAGGCACAGATACGCAGTATTTT. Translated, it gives CASSPLSSAGTDTQYF.

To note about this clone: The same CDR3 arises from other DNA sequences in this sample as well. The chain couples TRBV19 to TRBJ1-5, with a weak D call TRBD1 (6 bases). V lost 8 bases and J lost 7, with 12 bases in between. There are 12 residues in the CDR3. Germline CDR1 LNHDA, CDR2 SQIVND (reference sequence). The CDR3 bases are TGTGCCAGTTCCCGTGGGGGCCAGCCCCAGCATTTT. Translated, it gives CASSRGGQPQHF. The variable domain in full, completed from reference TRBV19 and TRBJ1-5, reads DGGITQSPKYLFRKEGQNVTLSCEQNLNHDAMYWYRQDPGQGLRLIYYSQIVNDFQKGDIAEGYSVSREKKESFPLTVTSAQKNPTAFYLCASSRGGQPQHFGDGTRLSIL.

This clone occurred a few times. CDR3 protein: CASSRRDRGFEQYF. The CDR3 coding sequence is TGTGCCAGCAGCCGCCGGGACAGGGGTTTCGAGCAGTACTTC. The rearrangement uses TRBV5-6 and TRBJ2-7; 10 bases agree with TRBD1. V shed 4 bases, J shed 6 bases, and the junction held 7 bases outside the gene matches. The length of the CDR3 is 14 residues. The germline gives CDR1 SGHDT, CDR2 YYEEEE.